The 22 T cell receptor beta chains below come from one sample, sequenced in a study of control samples from healthy donors and cancer patients (dated by TCRdb to about 2020). Libraries came from the immunoSEQ multiplex PCR assay. TCRdb provides this immuneACCESS table in a form limited to in-frame rearrangements. Some clones are lacking; in checked studies, under half of them reflect an unresolved V gene, and why the rest are absent is not known. Present in this sample are approximately 45,000 clones, 85% to 95% of which were seen just once. Of the sample, approximately 23% falls within the top ten clones. Sequenced material: PBMCs. These TCRs come from a woman between 35 and 50 years old with head and neck cancer.

This clone was seen a single time. The rearrangement joins TRBV29-1 to TRBJ2-1, with TRBD1 matching 8 bases. V was pared by 6 bases and J by 2 bases, with 3 bases of the junction left unmatched. CDR3 length: 13 amino acids. CDR1 and CDR2 (germline): SQVTM, ANQGSEA. In DNA form, the CDR3 reads TGCAGCGTGGACAGGGTCGCCTACAATGAGCAGTTCTTC. This gives the protein CSVDRVAYNEQFF.

This clone was counted a single time. J is TRBJ2-5 and V is TRBV6-6; D might be TRBD2 (6 bases). The CDR3 runs 14 residues. V lost 4 bases and J 2 bases, leaving 11 bases between the germline ends. Germline-derived CDR1 and CDR2 are MNHNY and SVGAGI (reference sequence). Written as DNA, the CDR3 is TGTGCCAGCAGTTCCCTGGGAGGACAAGAGACCCAGTACTTC. Its translation is CASSSLGGQETQYF.

The gene calls are TRBV11-2 and TRBJ1-1, with D hard to call. Germline CDR1 and CDR2: SGHAT and FQNNGV. This CDR3 has 12 residues. Between the trimmed V and J ends, which lost 0 bases and 6 bases, there was a span of 5 bases. DNA for the CDR3: TGTGCCAGCAGCTTAGATCCCGCTGAAGCTTTCTTT. It specifies CASSLDPAEAFF.

The V and J genes are TRBV5-1 and TRBJ2-5; perhaps TRBD1 as D (7 bases). The ends were cut back, 0 bases at V and 5 bases at J, with 14 bases in the middle. Germline CDR1 and CDR2: SGHRS and YFSETQ. CDR3 size: 15 residues. CDR3 loop: CASSLAGQGGETQYF. CDR3 DNA: TGCGCCAGCAGCTTGGCCGGGCAGGGGGGTGAGACCCAGTACTTC.

This rearrangement joins TRBV7-6 to TRBJ2-7; the match to TRBD2 covers 14 bases. The ends lost 1 base at V and 4 bases at J; junction bases unmatched: 9. CDR1 is SGHVS, CDR2 FNYEAQ, per germline. The CDR3 loop spans 18 amino acids. The CDR3 region has the DNA TGTGCCAGCAGCTTAGGCTCCGGGACTAGCGGGAGTGCATACGAGCAGTACTTC. Translated, it gives CASSLGSGTSGSAYEQYF.

The chain combines TRBV6-1 with TRBJ2-5; no clear D gene. Germline V gene sequence: CDR1 MNHNS, CDR2 SASEGT. This CDR3 comprises 15 residues. V was shortened by 2 bases and J by 1 base, with 11 bases between the two germline ends. The CDR3 DNA sequence: TGTGCCAGCAGTGAACTCCCGGACGTCCAAGAGACCCAGTACTTC. It encodes CASSELPDVQETQYF.

This clone came up once. This chain connects TRBV5-1 to TRBJ2-5; TRBD2 agrees at 9 bases. CDR3 length equals 15 residues. CDR1 is SGHRS, CDR2 YFSETQ, per germline. V trimming: 6 bases; J trimming: 2 bases; junction bases outside the gene matches: 8. The CDR3 bases are TGCGCCAGCACCCCCGCTAGCGGGGAGCAAGAGACCCAGTACTTC. Amino acid sequence: CASTPASGEQETQYF.

This chain links TRBV11-3 with TRBJ2-7; the D gene is possibly TRBD2 (6 bases). V lost 5 bases to trimming and J lost 6 bases, with 14 bases between them. Germline V gives CDR1 SGHNT, CDR2 YENEEA. The CDR3 runs to 13 residues. The DNA of the CDR3 is TGTGCCAGCAGCCCGACTAGATCAGGCGAGCAGTACTTC. It yields the protein CASSPTRSGEQYF.

This clone was counted only a few times. The V and J genes are TRBV12-5 and TRBJ1-1, with D unresolved. CDR3 length equals 13 residues. CDR1 and CDR2 from the germline V gene are LGHNT and FRNRAP. The V and J ends lost 1 base and 0 bases respectively, with 3 bases between them. CDR3 loop: CASGLGMNTEAFF. CDR3 sequence (DNA): TGTGCTAGTGGTTTGGGCATGAACACTGAAGCTTTCTTT.

The chain is built from TRBV5-5 and TRBJ1-2; no firm D call. Germline CDR1 reads SGHKS; CDR2 reads YYEKEE (reference sequence). The V end was cut by 0 bases, the J end by 8 bases, with 14 bases between. There are 14 residues in the CDR3. This chain's CDR3 is CASSLEWVVSGYTF. CDR3 nucleotides: TGTGCCAGCAGCTTGGAGTGGGTTGTCTCCGGCTACACCTTC. Combining the CDR3 with reference TRBV5-5 and TRBJ1-2 gives the whole variable domain DAGVTQSPTHLIKTRGQQVTLRCSPISGHKSVSWYQQVLGQGPQFIFQYYEKEERGRGNFPDRFSARQFPNYSSELNVNALLLGDSALYLCASSLEWVVSGYTFGSGTRLTVV.

The V call is TRBV3-1 (or the pseudogene TRBV3-2), the J call TRBJ2-2, with TRBD2 matching 10 bases. The length of the CDR3 is 15 residues. The trim removed 6 bases at V and 1 base at J, leaving 2 bases unmatched. In germline, CDR1 is LGHDT, CDR2 YNNKEL (reference sequence). CDR3 DNA: TGTGCCAGCAGTAAGCGGGGGGGGAACACCGGGGAGCTGTTTTTT. Amino acid sequence: CASSKRGGNTGELFF.

V usage is TRBV6-6 and J usage is TRBJ1-3, with a possible D match to TRBD1 (6 bases). This CDR3 is 14 amino acids long. The ends were cut back, 5 bases at V and 7 bases at J, with 15 bases in the middle. CDR1 and CDR2 (germline): MNHNY, SVGAGI (reference sequence). The CDR3 region is CASSPGSRGNTIYF. The CDR3 DNA is TGTGCCAGCAGTCCGGGTTCTAGGGGGAACACCATATATTTT.

J is TRBJ2-7 and V is TRBV10-3; D is perhaps TRBD2 (5 bases). With 7 bases removed from V and 8 bases from J, the gap between germline ends came to 15 bases. Per the germline V gene, CDR1 is ENHRY and CDR2 is SYGVKD. This CDR3 is 12 amino acids long. This CDR3 reads CAIMGEGRKQYF. The CDR3 DNA follows: TGTGCCATCATGGGTGAGGGTCGAAAGCAGTACTTC.

The chain combines TRBV6-5 with TRBJ1-1, with D possibly matching TRBD1 (6 bases). V was clipped by 7 bases and J by 7 bases, with 13 bases between them. This CDR3 comprises 12 residues. Per the germline V gene, CDR1 is MNHEY and CDR2 is SVGAGI. The CDR3 is CASNHRVGEAFF. The CDR3 DNA reads TGTGCCAGCAACCACAGGGTTGGTGAAGCTTTCTTT.

V usage is TRBV6-1 and J usage is TRBJ2-7, with D unresolved. This CDR3 is 14 amino acids long. V was shortened by 1 base and J by 2 bases, with 9 bases between the two germline ends. Germline values: CDR1 MNHNS, CDR2 SASEGT. CDR3 residues: CASSEEGPTYEQYF. CDR3 in DNA: TGTGCCAGCAGTGAAGAAGGGCCCACCTACGAGCAGTACTTC.

The V call is TRBV5-4, the J call TRBJ2-7; no definite D call. The length of the CDR3 is 13 residues. CDR1 and CDR2 from the germline V gene are SGHNT and YYREEE (reference sequence). V lost 4 bases and J lost 8, with 16 bases in between. The CDR3 reads CASSPGIRYKQYF. The CDR3 nucleotides are TGTGCCAGCAGCCCTGGAATACGTTACAAGCAGTACTTC.

Only a few counts were recorded for this clone. J is TRBJ2-2 and V is TRBV18; D not certain. This CDR3 is built from 15 residues. The V gene's germline CDR1 is KGHSH and CDR2 LQKENI. The germline V and J ends were trimmed by 4 bases and 2 bases, with 11 bases remaining between them. In DNA, the CDR3 is TGTGCCAGCTCACTTTCACAGCGAAACACCGGGGAGCTGTTTTTT. The encoded protein is CASSLSQRNTGELFF. The full variable domain, rest sourced from reference TRBV18 and TRBJ2-2, is NAGVMQNPRHLVRRRGQEARLRCSPMKGHSHVYWYRQLPEEGLKFMVYLQKENIIDESGMPKERFSAEFPKEGPSILRIQQVVRGDSAAYFCASSLSQRNTGELFFGEGSRLTVL.

The V and J genes are TRBV14 and TRBJ2-1; D not certain. Germline V gene sequence: CDR1 SGHDN, CDR2 FVKESK. V was pared by 3 bases and J by 4 bases, with 13 bases between. This CDR3 comprises 15 residues. CDR3 protein: CASSHPWGSYNEQFF. The CDR3 region has the DNA TGTGCCAGCAGCCACCCCTGGGGTTCGTACAATGAGCAGTTCTTC.

The genes are TRBV10-2 and TRBJ1-6, with TRBD1 matching over 10 bases. V trimming: 8 bases; J trimming: 7 bases; junction bases outside the gene matches: 5. Germline lookup yields CDR1 WSHSY and CDR2 SAAADI. CDR3 length equals 14 residues. The CDR3 bases are TGCGCCAGCTCTGACAGGGGGCAGAATTCACCCCTCCACTTT. Its protein product is CASSDRGQNSPLHF.

CDR3 sequence: CASSEAQREILETQYF. The CDR3 DNA sequence: TGTGCCAGCAGTGAAGCCCAGCGGGAGATTCTAGAGACCCAGTACTTC. V and J are TRBV2 and TRBJ2-5; 8 positions match TRBD2. This CDR3 is 16 amino acids long. V lost 0 bases and J lost 4; bases outside the gene matches: 7. Looked up from germline, CDR1 is SNHLY and CDR2 is FYNNEI.

The rearrangement uses TRBV28 and TRBJ1-1, with 7 bases matching TRBD1. This CDR3 has 15 amino acids. Germline V lookup: CDR1 MDHEN, CDR2 SYDVKM. V gave up 6 bases and J gave up 3 bases; unmatched junction bases: 10. The DNA for the CDR3 is TGTGCCAGCAGGGATTGGACAGGAATTTACACTGAAGCTTTCTTT. This sequence encodes CASRDWTGIYTEAFF.

V gene TRBV7-9 combines with J gene TRBJ1-6; the match to TRBD1 covers 10 bases. The CDR3 is 16 residues long. Looked up from germline, CDR1 is SEHNR and CDR2 is FQNEAQ (reference sequence). The J segment lost 4 bases and the V segment lost 5 bases, leaving 5 bases of the junction unmatched. In nucleotides, the CDR3 is TGTGCCAGCAGCAGGGGACAGGGGTTTTATAATTCACCCCTCCACTTT. Translation: CASSRGQGFYNSPLHF.